The 13 T cell receptor beta chains below come from one sample, sequenced in a study of cytomegalovirus exposure and HLA in healthy donors (dated by TCRdb to 2017 to 2019). The library came from the immunoSEQ multiplex PCR assay. For the multiplex PCR, a mixture combining 60 forward primers for TCR Vbeta segments and 13 reverse primers for TCR Jbeta segments was used. TCRdb stores this immuneACCESS table with in-frame sequences only. Part of the clones is absent; in the studies checked, under half of the shortfall reflects unresolved V genes, and no reason is known for the rest. The sample data list 55,000 to 70,000 clones, and around 80% of these were observed just once. Jointly, the top ten make up over 3% of the sample. Sequences were obtained from PBMCs. These receptors were collected from a woman between 40 and 50 years old in good health and CMV-seronegative.

V is TRBV9 and J is TRBJ1-5, with D uncertain. V was trimmed by 0 bases and J by 0 bases, leaving 7 bases between them. The germline CDR1 and CDR2 sequences are SGDLS and YYNGEE. The CDR3 sequence is 15 residues long. Here the CDR3 reads CASSVDGGSNQPQHF. CDR3 nucleotide sequence: TGTGCCAGCAGCGTAGATGGAGGTAGCAATCAGCCCCAGCATTTT.

This chain joins TRBV19 and TRBJ1-2, with 8 bases aligning to TRBD1. CDR1 and CDR2 (germline): LNHDA, SQIVND (reference sequence). V lost 2 bases, J lost 3 bases, and 2 bases stayed unmatched. The CDR3 covers 14 residues. Here the CDR3 DNA reads TGTGCCAGTAGTATACCAGGGGGCGACTATGGCTACACCTTC. Translation gives CASSIPGGDYGYTF.

The J gene is TRBJ1-3, the V gene TRBV19, with a tentative D call TRBD1 (6 bases). Germline V gives CDR1 LNHDA, CDR2 SQIVND (reference sequence). Trimming left V 3 bases short and J 1 base short, with 19 bases between. This CDR3 has 18 amino acids. The CDR3 DNA sequence: TGTGCCAGTAGTATGATCACCGCGACAGGCAGTTCTGGAAACACCATATATTTT. It encodes CASSMITATGSSGNTIYF.

The chain recombines TRBV4-2 with TRBJ2-1; weak D call: TRBD2 (6 bases). Trimming removed 2 bases from V and 7 bases from J, with 12 bases in between. Germline CDR1 reads LGHNA; CDR2 reads YNFKEQ. CDR3 length: 14 residues. The CDR3 protein is CASSQHGGQNEQFF. The CDR3 DNA is TGTGCCAGCAGCCAACACGGAGGGCAGAATGAGCAGTTCTTC.

The chain combines TRBV19 with TRBJ1-2; possibly TRBD1 for D (6 bases). V was cut by 3 bases and J by 1 base, with 12 bases left in between. Germline-derived CDR1 and CDR2 are LNHDA and SQIVND (reference sequence). This CDR3 is built from 15 residues. The CDR3 coding sequence is TGTGCCAGTAGTATTCGCGGGGGCGATAACTATGGCTACACCTTC. Amino acids: CASSIRGGDNYGYTF.

This clone was seen only once. The chain recombines TRBV19 with TRBJ1-5; D unresolved. V shed 6 bases and J shed 0 bases, with 15 bases lying between them. The CDR3 has 16 residues. Germline loops: CDR1 LNHDA, CDR2 SQIVND (reference sequence). The CDR3 loop reads CASSPEEHYSNQPQHF. As DNA, the CDR3 is TGTGCCAGTAGCCCCGAGGAGCACTATAGCAATCAGCCCCAGCATTTT.

This chain uses TRBV6-6 with TRBJ1-2; 7 bases fit TRBD1. The CDR3 runs 14 residues. CDR1 is MNHNY and CDR2 is SVGAGI in the germline V gene (reference sequence). V was clipped by 5 bases and J by 13 bases; unmatched bases: 16. The CDR3 DNA follows: TGTGCCAGCAGTCGACAGGGACAGTTGGAGGGCCGCACCTTC. Its translation is CASSRQGQLEGRTF.

This sequence joins TRBV6-1 and TRBJ1-4; TRBD1 aligns across 9 bases. CDR3 length: 15 amino acids. Looked up from germline, CDR1 is MNHNS and CDR2 is SASEGT. Trimming at V came to 5 bases and at J to 4 bases, leaving 5 bases not matched to a gene. The CDR3 bases are TGTGCCAGCAGTAGGACAGGGGCACTTAATGAAAAACTGTTTTTT. This encodes CASSRTGALNEKLFF.

The CDR3: CASSRGWAFSYEQYF. The DNA for the CDR3 is TGTGCCAGCTCACGGGGGTGGGCCTTTTCCTACGAGCAGTACTTC. V gene TRBV9 combines with J gene TRBJ2-5, with D possibly TRBD2 on 6 matching bases. The J call may be mistaken, given a closer DNA end match to TRBJ2-7. The germline CDR1 and CDR2 sequences are SGDLS and YYNGEE. The CDR3 extends over 15 amino acids.

This clone was seen a few times. The V and J genes are TRBV28 and TRBJ1-2; possibly TRBD1 for D (5 bases). The CDR3 contains 14 residues. The ends were cut back, 3 bases at V and 6 bases at J, with 14 bases in the middle. Germline-derived CDR1 and CDR2 are MDHEN and SYDVKM. CDR3 amino acids: CASSLGRDANGYTF. The CDR3 nucleotides read TGTGCCAGCAGTTTGGGCAGGGATGCCAATGGCTACACCTTC.

The chain carries TRBV25-1 and TRBJ2-3; 10 bases align to TRBD1. Germline CDR1 and CDR2: MGHDK and SYGVNS. The CDR3 spans 14 residues. The J segment lost 3 bases and the V segment lost 5 bases, leaving 2 bases of the junction unmatched. CDR3 loop: CASSLGQGTDTQYF. The CDR3 DNA reads TGTGCCAGCAGTTTGGGACAGGGGACAGATACGCAGTATTTT.

The rearrangement links TRBV29-1 to TRBJ2-3; tentative D call: TRBD2 (5 bases). This CDR3 spans 16 amino acids. The germline V gene has CDR1 SQVTM and CDR2 ANQGSEA. The germline V and J ends were trimmed by 0 bases and 0 bases, with 13 bases remaining between them. In nucleotides, the CDR3 is TGCAGCGTTGAAGAACAAGACTACCATAGCACAGATACGCAGTATTTT. It codes for CSVEEQDYHSTDTQYF.

The chain has TRBV5-1 and TRBJ1-3; D remains ambiguous. The CDR3 loop spans 16 amino acids. V lost 0 bases and J lost 4, with 14 bases in between. Looked up from germline, CDR1 is SGHRS and CDR2 is YFSETQ. The CDR3, as DNA: TGCGCCAGCAGCTTGGTGGGCAATACCCCGGGAAACACCATATATTTT. As protein: CASSLVGNTPGNTIYF.